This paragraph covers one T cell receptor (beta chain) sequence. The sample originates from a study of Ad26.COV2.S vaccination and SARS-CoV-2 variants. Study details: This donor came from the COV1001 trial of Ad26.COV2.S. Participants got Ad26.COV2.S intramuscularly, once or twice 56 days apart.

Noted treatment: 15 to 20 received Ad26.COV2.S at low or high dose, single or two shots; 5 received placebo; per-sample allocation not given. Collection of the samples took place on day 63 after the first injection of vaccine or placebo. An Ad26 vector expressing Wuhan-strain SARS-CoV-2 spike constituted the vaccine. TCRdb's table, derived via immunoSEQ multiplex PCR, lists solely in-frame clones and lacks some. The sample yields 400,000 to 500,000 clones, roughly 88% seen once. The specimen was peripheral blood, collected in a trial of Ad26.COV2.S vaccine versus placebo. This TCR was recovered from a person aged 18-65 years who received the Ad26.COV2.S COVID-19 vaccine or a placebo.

CDR3 in DNA: TGTGCCAGCAGCGCACTAGCGGGGATACAAGAGACCCAGTACTTC. This codes for CASSALAGIQETQYF. V gene TRBV6-2 or TRBV6-3 combines with J gene TRBJ2-5, with 10 bases identical to TRBD2. Germline assignment: CDR1 MNHEY and CDR2 SVGEGT. The CDR3 contains 15 residues. The trim removed 6 bases at V and 2 bases at J, leaving 6 bases unmatched.